Listed below are T cell receptor beta chains from one sample, sequenced in a study of blood T cell repertoires in COVID-19. TCRdb keeps only in-frame clones here, not all; method: immunoSEQ multiplex PCR. The data hold tens of thousands of clones, with about 90% observed a single time. Material for sequencing was peripheral blood. These receptor sequences come from a man aged 45 to 65 with acute or convalescent COVID-19. CDR3s include the opening cysteine and the closing phenylalanine or tryptophan. Fields, in order: clone size, J gene, V gene, D gene, CDR3 DNA, CDR3 protein. A D gene is named only where the DNA matches it firmly. A row's size may be missing; if present it is once, few, many or a size class.

abundance: -
j_gene: TRBJ1-4
v_gene: TRBV19
d_gene: TRBD1
CDR3nt: TGTGCCAGTAGTCTGATCGGGACAGGGAGCGAAAAACTGTTTTTT
CDR3aa: CASSLIGTGSEKLFF

abundance: -
j_gene: TRBJ2-1
v_gene: TRBV18
d_gene: -
CDR3nt: TGTGCCAGCTCACCCCCCCCACAGTTCTCCTACAATGAGCAGTTCTTC
CDR3aa: CASSPPPQFSYNEQFF

abundance: few
j_gene: TRBJ1-2
v_gene: TRBV6-2/TRBV6-3
d_gene: -
CDR3nt: TGTGCCAGCAGTTCCCCACTAATGGGACATTATGGCTACACCTTC
CDR3aa: CASSSPLMGHYGYTF

abundance: -
j_gene: TRBJ1-4
v_gene: TRBV18
d_gene: -
CDR3nt: TGTGCCAGCTCACCGACCGGGACAACCAGAGAAAAACTGTTTTTT
CDR3aa: CASSPTGTTREKLFF

abundance: -
j_gene: TRBJ2-4
v_gene: TRBV18
d_gene: -
CDR3nt: TGTGCCAGCTCACCAGGGGCGGGGAACATTCAGTACTTC
CDR3aa: CASSPGAGNIQYF

abundance: -
j_gene: TRBJ1-2
v_gene: TRBV19
d_gene: -
CDR3nt: TGTGCCAGTAGTGCCAACAGGGAGTCGGGAGGCTACACCTTC
CDR3aa: CASSANRESGGYTF

abundance: -
j_gene: TRBJ2-1
v_gene: TRBV12-3/TRBV12-4
d_gene: TRBD2
CDR3nt: TGTGCCAGCAGCCCTGCGGGAGGCAATGAGCAGTTCTTC
CDR3aa: CASSPAGGNEQFF

abundance: -
j_gene: TRBJ2-7
v_gene: TRBV18
d_gene: -
CDR3nt: TGTGCCAGCTCACAACCGTCAACATTTGGTTTCGAGCAGTACTTC
CDR3aa: CASSQPSTFGFEQYF

abundance: once
j_gene: TRBJ2-7
v_gene: TRBV7-2
d_gene: -
CDR3nt: TGTGCCAGCAGCCTTAACAGGGACTCCTACGAGCAGTACTTC
CDR3aa: CASSLNRDSYEQYF

abundance: -
j_gene: TRBJ2-1
v_gene: TRBV5-5
d_gene: -
CDR3nt: TGTGCCAGCAGTTCGTACACAGGGACATACAATGAGCAGTTCTTC
CDR3aa: CASSSYTGTYNEQFF

abundance: once
j_gene: TRBJ1-6
v_gene: TRBV18
d_gene: -
CDR3nt: TGTGCAAGTGCAGATGGGGCAGAACTTCTTAGCCTCCACTTT
CDR3aa: CASADGAELLSLHF

abundance: once
j_gene: TRBJ2-7
v_gene: TRBV4-1
d_gene: TRBD1
CDR3nt: TGCGCCAGCAGCCTTGGACAGGCCAGCTCCTACGAGCAGTACTTC
CDR3aa: CASSLGQASSYEQYF

abundance: -
j_gene: TRBJ1-4
v_gene: TRBV12-3/TRBV12-4
d_gene: -
CDR3nt: TGTGCCAGCAGGCGTAGGGAGGAAAAACTGTTTTTT
CDR3aa: CASRRREEKLFF

abundance: -
j_gene: TRBJ2-7
v_gene: TRBV5-5
d_gene: TRBD1
CDR3nt: TGTGCCAGCAGCTTGGAAGGACAGGCCTACGAGCAGTACTTC
CDR3aa: CASSLEGQAYEQYF

abundance: -
j_gene: TRBJ1-2
v_gene: TRBV21-1
d_gene: -
CDR3nt: TGTGCCAGCAGCTTCCGGGACAGTAACTATGGCTACACCTTC
CDR3aa: CASSFRDSNYGYTF

abundance: -
j_gene: TRBJ1-5
v_gene: TRBV24-1
d_gene: -
CDR3nt: TGTGCCACCAGTGAACAAGGCAATCAGCCCCAGCATTTT
CDR3aa: CATSEQGNQPQHF